Sequencing of this T cell receptor (beta chain) was carried out in a study of tumor-infiltrating lymphocytes in primary liver carcinoma. Study details: Surgical resection served as treatment for the primary liver carcinoma of these patients. Tumors were stage T1-T3 N0M0, about 4 to 11 cm across.

Starting material of about 450 ng total RNA yielded TCR beta cDNA via a constant-region primer. Three nested multiplex PCR rounds, a slightly modified ARM-PCR method, built the TCR beta libraries. With TRBV1-TRBV30 forward primers and a C-beta reverse primer, the first two PCR rounds were run for approximately 10 cycles each. TCRdb re-analysed the multiplex PCR reads in MiXCR, keeping a single row per CDR3 protein. The sample includes approximately 310,000 distinct CDR3 sequences, 50% to 70% seen only once; the top ten take more than 8.5%. Unsorted whole blood served as the source of blood RNA, and germline DNA was extracted as well. To note about this clonotype: The junction and the germline gene differ at one end; a read error may be behind it.

The CDR3 covers 12 residues. Germline loops: CDR1 SQVTM, CDR2 ANQGSEA. The sequencing input was peripheral blood. The sequence derives from a man aged 40-55 years with primary liver carcinoma and hepatitis B virus infection. The chain employs TRBV29-1 and TRBJ2-7; unclear D gene. CDR3 in DNA: TGCGGCGTTGTTGGAGCTACCTACGAGCAGTACTTC. Its translation is CGVVGATYEQYF.